The present T cell receptor beta chain was sequenced within a study of blood T cell repertoires in COVID-19. As for the study in general: Samples came from the United States, Italy and Spain, spanning acute and convalescent COVID-19. Sources were T cells, B-cell-depleted T cells, or PBMCs; the material itself was cDNA or gDNA.

The CDR3 is 16 amino acids. V lost 3 bases and J 6 bases, leaving 20 bases between the germline ends. Germline V CDR1 and CDR2: LNHDA, SQIVND (reference sequence). One Seattle source followed patients from active infection through their disease course. Original processing methods: Reference gene primer amplification yielded estimated nucleated cell counts. Libraries were prepared by immunoSEQ multiplex PCR; TCRdb keeps only in-frame clonotypes and omits some of them. V and J calls and clone size are copied from that table; D and trimming were computed from the DNA. The table has 150,000 or so clones, 79% seen once; the top ten hold about 7.8%.

The chain links TRBV19 to TRBJ1-2; D may be TRBD1 (6 bases). The sequence was obtained from a woman aged 55-70 years with COVID-19, enrolled during active disease. The sample was peripheral blood. The CDR3 DNA reads as TGTGCCAGTAGTATCCCAAAAACCGGGACACGAAATGGCTACACCTTC. Translated, it gives CASSIPKTGTRNGYTF.